These T cell receptor beta chains were read from a single sample in a study of T cell changes during pregnancy in multiple sclerosis. Assay: immunoSEQ multiplex PCR; the TCRdb copy retains only in-frame clones and omits some. The table includes tens of thousands of clones, 80% to 95% detected once. This sample comprised peripheral blood, obtained in the second trimester of pregnancy. These receptors were taken from a female donor in good health, enrolled as a control in a pregnancy study. The CDR3 runs from the conserved cysteine through the conserved F or W. Each record gives: D gene, clone size, V gene, CDR3 length, J gene, CDR3 protein, CDR3 DNA. The D gene is left open where the match is weak. Part of the rows lack a size; the others show once, few, many or a class for expanded clones.

TRBD1	.	TRBV23-1	15	TRBJ2-7	CASSNARQGAYEQYF	TGCGCCAGCTCCAACGCCAGACAGGGGGCTTACGAGCAGTACTTC
.	.	TRBV9	13	TRBJ2-3	CASSVGGADTQYF	TGTGCCAGCAGCGTAGGAGGAGCAGATACGCAGTATTTT
TRBD1	.	TRBV7-8	14	TRBJ1-2	CASSLQQGTYGYTF	TGTGCCAGCAGCTTACAACAGGGGACCTATGGCTACACCTTC
.	.	TRBV2	15	TRBJ2-6	CASSGGRGGANVLTF	TGTGCCAGCAGCGGGGGAAGAGGTGGGGCCAACGTCCTGACTTTC
.	once	TRBV30	15	TRBJ2-1	CAWSVEAGGYNEQFF	TGTGCCTGGAGTGTAGAAGCGGGCGGTTACAATGAGCAGTTCTTC
.	.	TRBV27	14	TRBJ2-3	CASSLIQSTDTQYF	TGTGCCAGCAGTTTAATACAGAGCACAGATACGCAGTATTTT
.	.	TRBV6-1	15	TRBJ1-5	CASSLRGLGNQPQHF	TGTGCCAGCAGCCTCAGGGGTTTGGGCAATCAGCCCCAGCATTTT
TRBD2	once	TRBV19	17	TRBJ2-2	CASSIWLAGVLTGELFF	TGTGCCAGTAGTATATGGTTAGCGGGAGTACTGACCGGGGAGCTGTTTTTT
.	few	TRBV11-2	13	TRBJ2-7	CASSRTSSYEQYF	TGTGCCAGCAGCCGAACTAGTTCCTACGAGCAGTACTTC
.	once	TRBV7-8	13	TRBJ1-5	CASSPRSNQPQHF	TGTGCCAGCAGCCCCCGTAGCAATCAGCCCCAGCATTTT
TRBD2	.	TRBV14	16	TRBJ2-3	CASSQNLAGVGGTQYF	TGTGCCAGCAGCCAAAACCTAGCGGGAGTAGGCGGTACGCAGTATTTT
TRBD2	.	TRBV7-8	16	TRBJ2-2	CASSSLGAGNTGELFF	TGTGCCAGCAGCTCCCTAGGAGCGGGAAACACCGGGGAGCTGTTTTTT
.	.	TRBV29-1	12	TRBJ2-7	CSVEGGSGEQYF	TGCAGCGTTGAAGGGGGCAGTGGGGAGCAGTACTTC
.	once	TRBV28	15	TRBJ2-7	CASSPTVAGSYEQYF	TGTGCCAGCAGTCCCACCGTGGCAGGGTCCTACGAGCAGTACTTC
TRBD2	.	TRBV5-4	16	TRBJ2-7	CASSLGGGLAVYEQYF	TGTGCCAGCAGCTTAGGAGGGGGACTAGCGGTATACGAGCAGTACTTC
.	.	TRBV7-2	18	TRBJ2-2	CASNNYRIVGQSTGELFF	TGTGCCAGCAACAATTATAGGATCGTGGGCCAAAGCACCGGGGAGCTGTTTTTT
.	.	TRBV7-9	14	TRBJ2-7	CASSDRYRTYEQYF	TGTGCCAGCAGCGACAGGTATCGAACCTACGAGCAGTACTTC